The following is a T cell receptor beta chain sequence with its context. This sample was taken from a study of sequential checkpoint blockade in melanoma. Indicated treatment: randomized to nivolumab then ipilimumab (arm A) or the reverse (arm B). PBMC sorting kept live CD3+CD8+ cells without CD19 or CD56. Germline V gene data show CDR1 as MNHEY and CDR2 as SMNVEV (reference sequence). This CDR3 is 13 amino acids long. The germline V and J ends were trimmed by 3 bases and 3 bases, with 5 bases remaining between them. Sequenced by immunoSEQ multiplex PCR; TCRdb stores in-frame clones only, minus some. The sample has under 4,000 clones, approximately 54% seen once.

Sequencing used CD8+ T cells sorted from blood (inferred from file names), obtained from a patient given nivolumab and ipilimumab in sequence. This chain joins TRBV27 and TRBJ1-4; D is ambiguous. The sequence was collected from a human patient with melanoma. Some clones in this sample may be carry-over from other donors' samples. The CDR3 region has the DNA TGTGCCAGCAGTTTTACACCTAATGAAAAACTGTTTTTT. Amino acids: CASSFTPNEKLFF.